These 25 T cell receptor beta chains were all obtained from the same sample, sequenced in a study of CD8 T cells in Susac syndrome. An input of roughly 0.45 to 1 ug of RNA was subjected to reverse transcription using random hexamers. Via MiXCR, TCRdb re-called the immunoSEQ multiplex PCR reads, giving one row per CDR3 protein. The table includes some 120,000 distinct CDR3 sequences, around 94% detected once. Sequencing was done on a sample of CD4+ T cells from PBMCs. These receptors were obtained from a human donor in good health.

The CDR3 DNA follows: TGCAGTGCTAGAGACGGCACCAAAGAGACCCAGTACTTC. Its protein product is CSARDGTKETQYF. The chain couples TRBV20-1 to TRBJ2-5; D remains ambiguous. Germline V lookup: CDR1 DFQATT, CDR2 SNEGSKA (reference sequence). The CDR3 totals 13 residues. V lost 0 bases to trimming and J lost 3 bases, with 8 bases between them.

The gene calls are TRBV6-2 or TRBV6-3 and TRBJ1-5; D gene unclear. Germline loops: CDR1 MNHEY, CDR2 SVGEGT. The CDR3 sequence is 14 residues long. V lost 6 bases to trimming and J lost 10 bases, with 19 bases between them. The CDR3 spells CASRERPGNSPQHF. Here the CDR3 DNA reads TGTGCCAGCAGGGAACGACCGGGCAACAGCCCCCAGCATTTT.

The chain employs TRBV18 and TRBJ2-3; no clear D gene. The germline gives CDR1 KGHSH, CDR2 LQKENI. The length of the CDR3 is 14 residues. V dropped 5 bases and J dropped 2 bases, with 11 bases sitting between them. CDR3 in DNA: TGTGCCAGCTCAGGGCAGGCGTACACAGATACGCAGTATTTT. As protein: CASSGQAYTDTQYF. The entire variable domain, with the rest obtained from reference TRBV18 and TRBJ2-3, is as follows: NAGVMQNPRHLVRRRGQEARLRCSPMKGHSHVYWYRQLPEEGLKFMVYLQKENIIDESGMPKERFSAEFPKEGPSILRIQQVVRGDSAAYFCASSGQAYTDTQYFGPGTRLTVL.

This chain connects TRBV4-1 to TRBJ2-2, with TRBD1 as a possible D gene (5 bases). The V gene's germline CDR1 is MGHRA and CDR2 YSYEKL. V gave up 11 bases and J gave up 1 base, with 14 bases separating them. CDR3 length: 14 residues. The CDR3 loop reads CASQPRVNTGELFF. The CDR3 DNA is TGCGCCTCTCAGCCCAGGGTGAACACCGGGGAGCTGTTTTTT.

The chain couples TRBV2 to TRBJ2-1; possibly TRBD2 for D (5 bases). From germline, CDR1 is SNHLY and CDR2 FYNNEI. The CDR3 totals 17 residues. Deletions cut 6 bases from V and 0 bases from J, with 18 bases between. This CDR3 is CASSPLWSRGSYNEQFF. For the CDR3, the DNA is TGTGCCAGCAGCCCGCTTTGGAGCCGGGGCTCCTACAATGAGCAGTTCTTC.

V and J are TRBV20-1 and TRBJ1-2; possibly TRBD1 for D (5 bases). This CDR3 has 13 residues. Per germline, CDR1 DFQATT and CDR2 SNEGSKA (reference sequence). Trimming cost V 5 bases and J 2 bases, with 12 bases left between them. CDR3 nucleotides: TGCAGTGCTCTCCGTCGACAGAACTATGGCTACACCTTC. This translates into CSALRRQNYGYTF.

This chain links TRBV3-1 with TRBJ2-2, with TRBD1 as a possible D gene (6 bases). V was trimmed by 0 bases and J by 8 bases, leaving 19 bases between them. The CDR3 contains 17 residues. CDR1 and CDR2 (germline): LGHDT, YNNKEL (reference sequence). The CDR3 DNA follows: TGTGCCAGCAGCCAAGATGTGCGAGGGGGATCGTCTGGGGAGCTGTTTTTT. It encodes CASSQDVRGGSSGELFF.

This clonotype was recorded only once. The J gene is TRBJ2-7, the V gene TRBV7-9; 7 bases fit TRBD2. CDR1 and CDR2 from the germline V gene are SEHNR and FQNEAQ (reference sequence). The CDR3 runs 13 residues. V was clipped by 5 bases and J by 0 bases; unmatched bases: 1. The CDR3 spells CASSKRGSYEQYF. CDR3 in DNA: TGTGCCAGCAGCAAGCGGGGCTCCTACGAGCAGTACTTC.

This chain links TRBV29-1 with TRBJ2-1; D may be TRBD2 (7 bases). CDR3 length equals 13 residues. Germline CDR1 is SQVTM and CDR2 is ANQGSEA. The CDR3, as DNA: TGCAGTTCCTGGGGGGGGACATCCAATGAGCAGTTCTTC. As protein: CSSWGGTSNEQFF.

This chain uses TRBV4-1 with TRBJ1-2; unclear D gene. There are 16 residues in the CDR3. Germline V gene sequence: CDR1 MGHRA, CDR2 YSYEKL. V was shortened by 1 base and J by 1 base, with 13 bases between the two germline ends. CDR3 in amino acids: CASSQGSAQLNYGYTF. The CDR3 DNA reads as TGCGCCAGCAGCCAAGGATCGGCACAGCTTAACTATGGCTACACCTTC.

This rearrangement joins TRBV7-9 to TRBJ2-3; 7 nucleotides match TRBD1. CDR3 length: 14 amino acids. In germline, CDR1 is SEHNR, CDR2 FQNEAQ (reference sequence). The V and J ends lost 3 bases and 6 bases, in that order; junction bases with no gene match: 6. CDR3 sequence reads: CASSFGTVGDTQYF. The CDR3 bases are TGTGCCAGCAGCTTCGGGACAGTTGGGGATACGCAGTATTTT.

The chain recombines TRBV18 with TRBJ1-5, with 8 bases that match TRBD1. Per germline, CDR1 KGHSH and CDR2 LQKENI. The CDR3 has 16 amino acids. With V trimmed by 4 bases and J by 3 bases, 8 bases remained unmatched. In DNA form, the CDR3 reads TGTGCCAGCTCACTTGGACAGGGTGGGATCAATCAGCCCCAGCATTTT. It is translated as CASSLGQGGINQPQHF. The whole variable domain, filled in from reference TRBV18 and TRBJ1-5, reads NAGVMQNPRHLVRRRGQEARLRCSPMKGHSHVYWYRQLPEEGLKFMVYLQKENIIDESGMPKERFSAEFPKEGPSILRIQQVVRGDSAAYFCASSLGQGGINQPQHFGDGTRLSIL.

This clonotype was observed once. As DNA, the CDR3 is TGTGCCACCAGTGACACCTATGGCTACACCTTC. Translating gives CATSDTYGYTF. This chain links TRBV24-1 with TRBJ1-2; no firm D call. CDR1 and CDR2 (germline): KGHDR, SFDVKD. The CDR3 totals 11 residues. V gave up 4 bases and J gave up 4 bases, with 3 bases separating them.

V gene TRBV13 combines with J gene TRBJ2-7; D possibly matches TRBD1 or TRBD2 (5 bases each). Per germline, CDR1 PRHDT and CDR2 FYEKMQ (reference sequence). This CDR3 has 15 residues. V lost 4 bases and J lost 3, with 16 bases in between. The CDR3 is CASSSWDLDGYEQYF. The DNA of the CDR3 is TGTGCCAGCAGCTCCTGGGACCTCGACGGCTACGAGCAGTACTTC.

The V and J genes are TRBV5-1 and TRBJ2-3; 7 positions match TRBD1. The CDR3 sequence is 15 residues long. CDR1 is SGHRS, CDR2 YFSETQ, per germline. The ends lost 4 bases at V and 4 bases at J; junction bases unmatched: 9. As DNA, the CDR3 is TGCGCCAGCAGCGCGACAGGGAGAGGCCCAGATACGCAGTATTTT. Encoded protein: CASSATGRGPDTQYF.

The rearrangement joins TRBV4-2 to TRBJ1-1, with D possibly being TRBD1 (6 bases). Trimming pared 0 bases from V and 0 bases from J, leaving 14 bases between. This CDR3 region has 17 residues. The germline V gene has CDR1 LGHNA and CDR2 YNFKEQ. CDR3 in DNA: TGTGCCAGCAGCCAAGAGGGGGCCAGGGAAATGAACACTGAAGCTTTCTTT. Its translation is CASSQEGAREMNTEAFF.

The CDR3 is CAISESTGLKRNEQFF. DNA of the CDR3: TGTGCCATCAGTGAGTCGACGGGACTCAAACGTAATGAGCAGTTCTTC. The chain has TRBV10-3 and TRBJ2-1; D is perhaps TRBD2 (6 bases). V lost 0 bases to trimming and J lost 7 bases, with 16 bases between them. Germline CDR1 and CDR2: ENHRY and SYGVKD. The CDR3 totals 16 residues.

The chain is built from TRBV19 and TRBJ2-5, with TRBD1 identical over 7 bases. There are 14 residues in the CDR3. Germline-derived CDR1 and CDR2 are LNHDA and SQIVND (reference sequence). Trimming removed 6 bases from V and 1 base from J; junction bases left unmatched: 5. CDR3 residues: CASSQTGIQETQYF. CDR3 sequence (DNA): TGTGCCAGTAGCCAGACAGGGATCCAAGAGACCCAGTACTTC. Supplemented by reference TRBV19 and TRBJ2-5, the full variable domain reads DGGITQSPKYLFRKEGQNVTLSCEQNLNHDAMYWYRQDPGQGLRLIYYSQIVNDFQKGDIAEGYSVSREKKESFPLTVTSAQKNPTAFYLCASSQTGIQETQYFGPGTRLLVL.

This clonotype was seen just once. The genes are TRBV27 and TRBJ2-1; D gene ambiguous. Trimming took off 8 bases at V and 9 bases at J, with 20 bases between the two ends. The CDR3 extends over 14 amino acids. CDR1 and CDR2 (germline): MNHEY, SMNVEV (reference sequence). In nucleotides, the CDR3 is TGTGCCAGCTGTGAAGGGCTCCCCAATAGTGAGCAGTTCTTC. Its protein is CASCEGLPNSEQFF.

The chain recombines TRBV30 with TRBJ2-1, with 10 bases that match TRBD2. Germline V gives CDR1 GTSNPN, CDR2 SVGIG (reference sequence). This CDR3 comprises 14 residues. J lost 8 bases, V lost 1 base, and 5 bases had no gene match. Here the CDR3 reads CAWSGLAGDHEQFF. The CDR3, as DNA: TGTGCCTGGAGTGGGCTAGCGGGAGATCATGAGCAGTTCTTC.

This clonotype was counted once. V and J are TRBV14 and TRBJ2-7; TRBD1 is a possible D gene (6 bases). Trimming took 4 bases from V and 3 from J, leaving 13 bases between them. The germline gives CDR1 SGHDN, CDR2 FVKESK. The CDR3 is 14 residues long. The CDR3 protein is CASSRIRGNYEQYF. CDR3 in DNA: TGTGCCAGCAGCCGTATCAGGGGCAACTACGAGCAGTACTTC.

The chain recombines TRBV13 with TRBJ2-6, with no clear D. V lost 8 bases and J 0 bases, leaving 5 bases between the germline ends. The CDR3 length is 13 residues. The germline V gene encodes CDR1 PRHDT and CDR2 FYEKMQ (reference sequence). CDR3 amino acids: CASRASGANVLTF. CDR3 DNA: TGTGCCAGCCGCGCCTCTGGGGCCAACGTCCTGACTTTC.

CDR3 protein: CASSDFGLQTYEQYF. In DNA form, the CDR3 reads TGTGCCAGCAGTGATTTCGGACTACAGACCTACGAGCAGTACTTC. V usage is TRBV2 and J usage is TRBJ2-7, with a weak D call TRBD2 (6 bases). The CDR3 is made up of 15 amino acids. CDR1 and CDR2 (germline): SNHLY, FYNNEI. V was pared by 3 bases and J by 2 bases, with 14 bases between. The entire variable domain, with the rest obtained from reference TRBV2 and TRBJ2-7, is as follows: EPEVTQTPSHQVTQMGQEVILRCVPISNHLYFYWYRQILGQKVEFLVSFYNNEISEKSEIFDDQFSVERPDGSNFTLKIRSTKLEDSAMYFCASSDFGLQTYEQYFGPGTRLTVT.

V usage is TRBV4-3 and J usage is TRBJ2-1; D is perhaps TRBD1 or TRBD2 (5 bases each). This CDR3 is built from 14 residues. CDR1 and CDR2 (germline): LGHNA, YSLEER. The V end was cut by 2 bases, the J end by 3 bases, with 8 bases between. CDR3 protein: CASSQRDDYNEQFF. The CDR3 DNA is TGCGCCAGCAGCCAAAGGGACGACTACAATGAGCAGTTCTTC.

CDR3 loop: CASSSRGQGNTEAFF. The CDR3 DNA reads TGTGCCAGCAGCTCTCGGGGACAGGGAAACACTGAAGCTTTCTTT. This chain links TRBV7-9 with TRBJ1-1; TRBD1 agrees at 9 bases. Germline CDR1 SEHNR, CDR2 FQNEAQ (reference sequence). This CDR3 is 15 amino acids long. After removal of 4 bases from V and 2 bases from J, the junction contained 5 bases not matched to a gene.